Listed here is a single T cell receptor (beta chain). These data originate in a study of patients and donors after allogeneic stem cell transplantation. MiXCR, run by TCRdb on the RT-PCR reads, gives a single entry per CDR3 protein. The table records around 200,000 distinct CDR3 sequences, 38% of them present only once. With 5 bases clipped from V and 6 bases from J, the junction kept 5 bases outside the gene matches. Per the germline V gene, CDR1 is KGHSH and CDR2 is LQKENI. CDR3 size: 13 residues. The sample was blood, either unsorted or a sorted T cell fraction (not recorded which). The TCR originated in a human donor who was either an allogeneic HSCT recipient or a stem cell or donor lymphocyte infusion donor (not recorded which). It is not recorded whose cells these are; they may come from a transplant donor. This rearrangement joins TRBV18 to TRBJ1-1, with 8 bases that match TRBD1. CDR3 amino acids: CASSVTGGAEAFF. CDR3 sequence (DNA): TGTGCCAGCTCAGTCACAGGGGGGGCTGAAGCTTTCTTT. Full variable domain (outside the CDR3, taken from reference TRBV18 and TRBJ1-1): NAGVMQNPRHLVRRRGQEARLRCSPMKGHSHVYWYRQLPEEGLKFMVYLQKENIIDESGMPKERFSAEFPKEGPSILRIQQVVRGDSAAYFCASSVTGGAEAFFGQGTRLTVV.